The T cell receptor (beta chain) under discussion was sequenced for a study of blood T cells in healthy people across ages. Findings and caveats of the study: Strong correlation linked observed beta diversity and percent naive T cells.

In germline, CDR1 is LGHDT, CDR2 YNNKEL (reference sequence). The CDR3 is made up of 17 amino acids. The ends lost 4 bases at V and 7 bases at J; junction bases unmatched: 17. Using a J-beta primer mix together with a sample-barcoded 5' primer, a second PCR was run for roughly 6 to 12 cycles. TCRdb re-called the 5' RACE reads through MiXCR, storing one row per CDR3 protein. The table records more than 1,000,000 distinct CDR3 sequences, less than 25% of them present only once. Note on this clonotype: Its antigen is not identified.

This same sample was also taken into another study, of T cells of mothers and their children. Per that paper: Within related and unrelated pairs, thymic selection shapes TCR recombination output in a similar way.

The chain has TRBV3-1 and TRBJ2-5; 8 bases are a match to TRBD2. The specimen was blood. The source is a girl aged 2 to 9 in good health. The CDR3 sequence: CASSPSSKAGASGTQYF. In DNA form, the CDR3 reads TGTGCCAGCAGCCCTTCCAGTAAAGCGGGGGCATCAGGGACCCAGTACTTC.